The 4 T cell receptor beta chains below come from one sample, sequenced in a study of response to subunit inactivated influenza vaccine. TCRdb re-called the RT-PCR reads with MiXCR, one entry per CDR3 protein. This sample carries about 800,000 distinct CDR3 sequences, approximately 22% of them seen once, and the ten largest clones take roughly 10%. Material: PBMCs from blood, obtained 5 to 6 days after vaccination. These TCRs come from a man over 45 who received an inactivated influenza vaccine.

V is TRBV11-2 and J is TRBJ2-3, with 9 bases lining up with TRBD2. Germline values: CDR1 SGHAT, CDR2 FQNNGV. V lost 0 bases and J lost 4; bases outside the gene matches: 8. This CDR3 spans 17 amino acids. The CDR3 is CASSLDLLAGRADTQYF. The DNA for the CDR3 is TGTGCCAGCAGCTTAGATCTTCTAGCGGGACGGGCAGATACGCAGTATTTT.

This rearrangement joins TRBV18 to TRBJ2-7; 8 bases are a match to TRBD2. The CDR3 runs to 16 residues. Trimming cost V 6 bases and J 3 bases; bases outside gene matches: 13. Germline V gives CDR1 KGHSH, CDR2 LQKENI. In nucleotides, the CDR3 is TGTGCCAGCTCGCGACCGCTGGCCGGGACTAGCTACGAGCAGTACTTC. Residues: CASSRPLAGTSYEQYF.

The sample holds a few counts of this clonotype. CDR3 in DNA: TGTGCCAGCAGTTACCAAGCAAAAGGGGAAAAACTGTTTTTT. Protein: CASSYQAKGEKLFF. This rearrangement joins TRBV6-5 to TRBJ1-4; the D is unclear. The length of the CDR3 is 14 residues. Germline V lookup: CDR1 MNHEY, CDR2 SVGAGI. The V gene lost 2 bases and the J gene lost 8 bases, with 12 bases spanning the gap.

This clonotype was seen more than once but under ten times. The chain combines TRBV7-9 with TRBJ1-1; D uncertain. This CDR3 is 12 amino acids long. From germline, CDR1 is SEHNR and CDR2 FQNEAQ (reference sequence). The V and J ends lost 3 bases and 8 bases respectively, with 10 bases between them. The CDR3 region is CASSFRQKEAFF. The CDR3 region has the DNA TGTGCCAGCAGCTTCAGGCAGAAAGAAGCTTTCTTT.